Reported below is one T cell receptor (beta chain). The CDR3 has 13 residues. Looked up from germline, CDR1 is GTSNPN and CDR2 is SVGIG (reference sequence). Trimming cost V 2 bases and J 5 bases, with 10 bases left between them. The data originate from a study of CD8 T cells in Susac syndrome. Reverse transcription of about 0.45 to 1 ug RNA was carried out with random hexamers. Amplification of the TCR beta CDR3 was carried out by immunoSEQ multiplex PCR, which spanned a total of 54 Vbeta and 13 Jbeta segments. TCRdb itself ran the immunoSEQ multiplex PCR reads through MiXCR, one entry per CDR3 protein. The repertoire holds 150,000 to 200,000 distinct CDR3 sequences, with 95% as singletons. Control patients had untreated stable or active relapsing-remitting multiple sclerosis by revised McDonald criteria. TEMRA cells were FACS-enriched, while CD8+ and CD4+ T cells were negatively isolated.

The TCR sequence derives from a human donor with multiple sclerosis. V and J are TRBV30 and TRBJ1-5, with a possible D match to TRBD1 (6 bases). Sequenced material: CD4+ T cells from PBMCs. The CDR3 here is CAWSTQGDQPQHF. The CDR3 DNA reads TGTGCCTGGAGTACACAGGGAGATCAGCCCCAGCATTTT.